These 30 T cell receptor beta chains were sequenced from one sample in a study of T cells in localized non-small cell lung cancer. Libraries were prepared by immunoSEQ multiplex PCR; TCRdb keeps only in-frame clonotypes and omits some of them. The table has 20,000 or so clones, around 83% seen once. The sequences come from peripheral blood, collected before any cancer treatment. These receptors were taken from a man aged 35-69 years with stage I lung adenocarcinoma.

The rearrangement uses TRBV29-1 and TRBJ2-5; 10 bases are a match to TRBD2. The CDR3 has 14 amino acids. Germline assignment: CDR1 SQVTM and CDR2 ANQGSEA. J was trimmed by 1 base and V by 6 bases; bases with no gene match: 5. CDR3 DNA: TGCAGCGTATTCGGACTAGCGGTCCAAGAGACCCAGTACTTC. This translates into CSVFGLAVQETQYF.

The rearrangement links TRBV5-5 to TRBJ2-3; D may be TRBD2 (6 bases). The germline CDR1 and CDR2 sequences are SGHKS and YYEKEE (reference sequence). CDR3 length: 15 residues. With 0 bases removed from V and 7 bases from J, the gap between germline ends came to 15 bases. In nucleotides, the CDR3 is TGTGCCAGCAGCTTGGATGTGGGGGAGGTCCATACGCAGTATTTT. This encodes CASSLDVGEVHTQYF.

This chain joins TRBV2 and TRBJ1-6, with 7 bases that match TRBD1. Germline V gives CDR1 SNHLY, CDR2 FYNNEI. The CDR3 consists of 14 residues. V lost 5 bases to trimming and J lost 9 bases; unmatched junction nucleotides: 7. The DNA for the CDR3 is TGTGCCAGCAGTAGAGACAGGGTTTTTTCACCCCTCCACTTT. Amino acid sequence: CASSRDRVFSPLHF.

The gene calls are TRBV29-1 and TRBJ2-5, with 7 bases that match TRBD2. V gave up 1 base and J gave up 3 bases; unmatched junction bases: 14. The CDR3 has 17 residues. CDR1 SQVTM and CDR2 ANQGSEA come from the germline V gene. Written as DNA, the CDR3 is TGCAGCGTTGAAGGAGGGAGGGTCCAGGGCCAAAAAGAGACCCAGTACTTC. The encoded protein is CSVEGGRVQGQKETQYF. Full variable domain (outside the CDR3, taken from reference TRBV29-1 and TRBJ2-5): SAVISQKPSRDICQRGTSLTIQCQVDSQVTMMFWYRQQPGQSLTLIATANQGSEATYESGFVIDKFPISRPNLTFSTLTVSNMSPEDSSIYLCSVEGGRVQGQKETQYFGPGTRLLVL.

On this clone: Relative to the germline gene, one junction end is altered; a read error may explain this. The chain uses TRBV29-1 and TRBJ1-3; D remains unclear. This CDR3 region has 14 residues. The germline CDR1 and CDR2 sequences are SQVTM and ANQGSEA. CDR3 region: CSVEDFSSGNTIYF. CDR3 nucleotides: TGCAGCGTAGAAGACTTCTCCTCTGGAAACACCATATATTTT.

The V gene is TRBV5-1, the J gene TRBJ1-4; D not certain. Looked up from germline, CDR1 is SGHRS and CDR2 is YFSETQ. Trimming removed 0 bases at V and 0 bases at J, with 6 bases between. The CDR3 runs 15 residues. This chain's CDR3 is CASSLDLATNEKLFF. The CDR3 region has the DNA TGCGCCAGCAGCTTGGATTTGGCAACTAATGAAAAACTGTTTTTT.

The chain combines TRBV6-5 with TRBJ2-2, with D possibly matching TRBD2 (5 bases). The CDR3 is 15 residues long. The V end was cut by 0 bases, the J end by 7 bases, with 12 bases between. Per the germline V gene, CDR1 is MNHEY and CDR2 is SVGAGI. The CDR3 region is CASSYSPSSGGELFF. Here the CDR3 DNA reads TGTGCCAGCAGTTACTCGCCTAGCTCCGGCGGGGAGCTGTTTTTT.

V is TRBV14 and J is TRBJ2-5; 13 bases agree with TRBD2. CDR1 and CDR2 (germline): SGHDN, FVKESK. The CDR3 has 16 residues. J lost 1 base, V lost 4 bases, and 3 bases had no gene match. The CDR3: CASSPGLAGAQETQYF. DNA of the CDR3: TGTGCCAGCAGCCCCGGACTAGCGGGAGCCCAAGAGACCCAGTACTTC.

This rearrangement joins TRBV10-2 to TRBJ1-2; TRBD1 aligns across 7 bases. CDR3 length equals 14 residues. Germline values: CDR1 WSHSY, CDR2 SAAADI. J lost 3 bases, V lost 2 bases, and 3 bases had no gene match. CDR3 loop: CASSETRGDYGYTF. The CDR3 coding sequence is TGCGCCAGCAGTGAGACCAGGGGGGACTATGGCTACACCTTC.

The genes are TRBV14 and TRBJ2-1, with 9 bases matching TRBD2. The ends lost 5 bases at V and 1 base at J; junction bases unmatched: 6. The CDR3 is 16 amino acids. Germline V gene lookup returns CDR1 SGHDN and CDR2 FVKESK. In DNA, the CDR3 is TGTGCCAGCAGCTCTGACCTAGCGGGGTCCTACAATGAGCAGTTCTTC. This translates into CASSSDLAGSYNEQFF.

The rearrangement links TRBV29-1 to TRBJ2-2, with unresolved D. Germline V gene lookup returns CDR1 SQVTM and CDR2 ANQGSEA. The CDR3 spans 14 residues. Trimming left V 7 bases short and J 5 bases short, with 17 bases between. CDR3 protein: CSARSRTETGELFF. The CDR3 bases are TGCAGCGCTCGGTCGCGGACCGAAACCGGGGAGCTGTTTTTT.

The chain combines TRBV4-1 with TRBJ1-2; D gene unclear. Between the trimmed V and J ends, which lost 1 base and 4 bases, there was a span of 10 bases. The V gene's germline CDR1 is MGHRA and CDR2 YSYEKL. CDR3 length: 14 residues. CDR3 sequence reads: CASSQGALIYGYTF. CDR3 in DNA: TGCGCCAGCAGCCAAGGCGCGCTGATCTATGGCTACACCTTC.

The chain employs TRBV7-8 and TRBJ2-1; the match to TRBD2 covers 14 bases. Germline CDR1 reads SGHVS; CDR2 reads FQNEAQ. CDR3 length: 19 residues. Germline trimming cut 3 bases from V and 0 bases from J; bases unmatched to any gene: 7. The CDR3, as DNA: TGTGCCAGCAGCTTCGGACTAGCGGGGGGTCCAAGCTCCTACAATGAGCAGTTCTTC. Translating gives CASSFGLAGGPSSYNEQFF.

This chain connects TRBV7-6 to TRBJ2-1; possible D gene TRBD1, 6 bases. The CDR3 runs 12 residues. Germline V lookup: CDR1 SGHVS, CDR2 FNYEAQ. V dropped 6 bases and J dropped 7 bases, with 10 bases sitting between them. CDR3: CASSGQKNEQFF. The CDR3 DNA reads TGTGCCAGCAGTGGACAGAAAAATGAGCAGTTCTTC.

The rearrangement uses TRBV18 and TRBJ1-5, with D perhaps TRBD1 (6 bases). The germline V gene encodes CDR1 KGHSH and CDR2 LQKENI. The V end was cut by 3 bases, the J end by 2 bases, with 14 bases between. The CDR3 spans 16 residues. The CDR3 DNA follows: TGTGCCAGCTCACCCTCCCGGGCAGGGGGCAATCAGCCCCAGCATTTT. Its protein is CASSPSRAGGNQPQHF.

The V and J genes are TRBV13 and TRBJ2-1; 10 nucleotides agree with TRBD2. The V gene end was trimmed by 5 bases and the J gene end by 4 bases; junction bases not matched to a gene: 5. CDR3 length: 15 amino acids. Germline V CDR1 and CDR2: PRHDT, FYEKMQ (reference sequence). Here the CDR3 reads CASSLAGEVYNEQFF. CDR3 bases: TGTGCCAGCAGCCTAGCGGGAGAAGTTTACAATGAGCAGTTCTTC.

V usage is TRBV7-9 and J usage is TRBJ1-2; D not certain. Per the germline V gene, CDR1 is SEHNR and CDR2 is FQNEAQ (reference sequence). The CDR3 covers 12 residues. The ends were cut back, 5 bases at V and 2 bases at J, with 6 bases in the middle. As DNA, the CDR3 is TGTGCCAGCAGCCAATCCAACTATGGCTACACCTTC. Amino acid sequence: CASSQSNYGYTF.

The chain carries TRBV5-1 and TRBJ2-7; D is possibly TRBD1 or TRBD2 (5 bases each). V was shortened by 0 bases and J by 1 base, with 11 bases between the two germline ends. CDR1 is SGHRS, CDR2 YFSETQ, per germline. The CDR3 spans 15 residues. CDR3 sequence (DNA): TGCGCCAGCAGCTTGGGAGGGGTCCAATCCTACGAGCAGTACTTC. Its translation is CASSLGGVQSYEQYF. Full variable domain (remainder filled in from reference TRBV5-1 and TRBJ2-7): KAGVTQTPRYLIKTRGQQVTLSCSPISGHRSVSWYQQTPGQGLQFLFEYFSETQRNKGNFPGRFSGRQFSNSRSEMNVSTLELGDSALYLCASSLGGVQSYEQYFGPGTRLTVT.

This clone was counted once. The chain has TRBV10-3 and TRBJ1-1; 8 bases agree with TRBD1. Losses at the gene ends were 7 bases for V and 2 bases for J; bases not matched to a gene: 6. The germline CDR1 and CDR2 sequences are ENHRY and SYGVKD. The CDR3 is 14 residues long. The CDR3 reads CAIKTQGANTEAFF. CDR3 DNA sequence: TGTGCCATCAAAACGCAGGGGGCCAACACTGAAGCTTTCTTT.

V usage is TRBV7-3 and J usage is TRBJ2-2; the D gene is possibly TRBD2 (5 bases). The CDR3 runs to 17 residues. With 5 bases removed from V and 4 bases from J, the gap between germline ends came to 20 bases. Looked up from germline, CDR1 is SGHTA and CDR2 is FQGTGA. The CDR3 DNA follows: TGTGCCAGCAGCCCGACGTTTAGCGCCTTAGGCACCGGGGAGCTGTTTTTT. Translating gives CASSPTFSALGTGELFF.

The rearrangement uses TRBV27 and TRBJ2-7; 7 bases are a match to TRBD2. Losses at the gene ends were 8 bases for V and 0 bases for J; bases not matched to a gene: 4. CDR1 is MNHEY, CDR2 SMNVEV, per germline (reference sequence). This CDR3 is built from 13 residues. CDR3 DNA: TGTGCCAGCGGGAGGGTGAACTCCTACGAGCAGTACTTC. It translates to CASGRVNSYEQYF.

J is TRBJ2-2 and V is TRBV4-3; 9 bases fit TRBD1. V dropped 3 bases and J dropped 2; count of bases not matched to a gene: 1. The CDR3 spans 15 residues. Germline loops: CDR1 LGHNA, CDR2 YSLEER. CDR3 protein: CASSQGQGNTGELFF. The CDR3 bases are TGCGCCAGCAGCCAGGGACAGGGTAACACCGGGGAGCTGTTTTTT.

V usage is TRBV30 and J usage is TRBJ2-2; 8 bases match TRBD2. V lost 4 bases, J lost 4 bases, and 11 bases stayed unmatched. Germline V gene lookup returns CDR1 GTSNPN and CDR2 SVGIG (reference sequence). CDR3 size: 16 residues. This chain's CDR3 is CAWNTIGGAGTGELFF. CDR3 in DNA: TGTGCCTGGAACACCATCGGGGGGGCCGGCACCGGGGAGCTGTTTTTT.

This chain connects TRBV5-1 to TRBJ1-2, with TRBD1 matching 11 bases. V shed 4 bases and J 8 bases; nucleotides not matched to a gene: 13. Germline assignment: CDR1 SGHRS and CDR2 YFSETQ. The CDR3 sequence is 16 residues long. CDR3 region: CASSTQPGTGGGGYTF. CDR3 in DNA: TGCGCCAGCAGCACCCAACCCGGGACAGGGGGAGGCGGCTACACCTTC. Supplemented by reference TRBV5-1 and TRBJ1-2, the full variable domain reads KAGVTQTPRYLIKTRGQQVTLSCSPISGHRSVSWYQQTPGQGLQFLFEYFSETQRNKGNFPGRFSGRQFSNSRSEMNVSTLELGDSALYLCASSTQPGTGGGGYTFGSGTRLTVV.

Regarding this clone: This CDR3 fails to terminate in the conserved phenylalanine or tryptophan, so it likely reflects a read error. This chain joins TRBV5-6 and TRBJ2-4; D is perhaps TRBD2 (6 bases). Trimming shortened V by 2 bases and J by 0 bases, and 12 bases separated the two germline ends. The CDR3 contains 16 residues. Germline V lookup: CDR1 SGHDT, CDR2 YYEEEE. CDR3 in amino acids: CASSFYVGGAKNIQYL. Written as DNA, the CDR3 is TGTGCCAGCAGCTTTTACGTGGGGGGAGCCAAAAACATTCAGTACCTC.

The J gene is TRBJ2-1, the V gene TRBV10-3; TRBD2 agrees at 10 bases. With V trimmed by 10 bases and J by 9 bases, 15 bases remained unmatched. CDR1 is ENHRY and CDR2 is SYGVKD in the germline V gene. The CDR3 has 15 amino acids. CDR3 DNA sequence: TGTGCCAGGCAGGGGATAGTAGCGGGGGGAAGTGAGCAGTTCTTC. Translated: CARQGIVAGGSEQFF.

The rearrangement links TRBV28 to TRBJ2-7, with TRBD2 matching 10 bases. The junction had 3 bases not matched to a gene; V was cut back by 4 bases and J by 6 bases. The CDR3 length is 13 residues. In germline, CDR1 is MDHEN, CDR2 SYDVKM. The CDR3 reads CASSSSGSGEQYF. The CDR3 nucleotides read TGTGCCAGCAGTTCTAGCGGGAGCGGCGAGCAGTACTTC.

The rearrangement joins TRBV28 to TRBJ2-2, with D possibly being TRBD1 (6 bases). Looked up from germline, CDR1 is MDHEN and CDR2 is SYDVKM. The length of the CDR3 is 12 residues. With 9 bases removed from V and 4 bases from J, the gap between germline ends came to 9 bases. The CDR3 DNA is TGTGCCAGTGAAGGGGGCACCGGGGAGCTGTTTTTT. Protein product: CASEGGTGELFF.

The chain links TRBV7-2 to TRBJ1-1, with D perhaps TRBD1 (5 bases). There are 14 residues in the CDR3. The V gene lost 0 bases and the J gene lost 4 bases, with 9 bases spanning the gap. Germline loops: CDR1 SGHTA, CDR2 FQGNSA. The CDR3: CASSLAGAGTEAFF. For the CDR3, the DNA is TGTGCCAGCAGCTTAGCCGGGGCTGGCACTGAAGCTTTCTTT. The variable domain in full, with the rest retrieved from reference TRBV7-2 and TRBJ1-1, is GAGVSQSPSNKVTEKGKDVELRCDPISGHTALYWYRQSLGQGLEFLIYFQGNSAPDKSGLPSDRFSAERTGGSVSTLTIQRTQQEDSAVYLCASSLAGAGTEAFFGQGTRLTVV.

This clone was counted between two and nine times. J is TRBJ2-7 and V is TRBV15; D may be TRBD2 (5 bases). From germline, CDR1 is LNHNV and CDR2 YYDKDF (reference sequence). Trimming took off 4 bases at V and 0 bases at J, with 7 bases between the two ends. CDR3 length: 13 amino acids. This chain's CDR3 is CATSTGTSYEQYF. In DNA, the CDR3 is TGTGCCACCAGCACGGGAACCTCCTACGAGCAGTACTTC.